The 3 T cell receptor beta chains in this list originate from one sample, sequenced in a study of technical replicates of blood from several donors (dated by TCRdb to 2017 to 2019). Library preparation employed the immunoSEQ multiplex PCR assay. Entries here come from immuneACCESS through TCRdb and include only in-frame sequences with V and J called. Some clones fail to appear in such tables; in the studies checked, an unresolved V gene covers under half of the shortfall, and the cause of the remainder is unknown. For this sample the table gives approximately 12,000 clones, of which around 96% were detected only once. The ten largest clones add up to under 7.5% of the sample. Sequencing used PBMCs. The receptors derive from a human donor in good health.

J is TRBJ2-5 and V is TRBV10-2; the D gene is possibly TRBD2 (5 bases). Germline V gene sequence: CDR1 WSHSY, CDR2 SAAADI. The CDR3 loop spans 17 amino acids. V lost 8 bases to trimming and J lost 4 bases, with 26 bases between them. The CDR3 nucleotides read TGCGCCAGCTCCAAAACGGGCCTGAGGGATCGACGAGAGACCCAGTACTTC. Translated, it gives CASSKTGLRDRRETQYF.

V usage is TRBV2 and J usage is TRBJ2-3; D not resolved. CDR3 length equals 14 residues. In germline, CDR1 is SNHLY, CDR2 FYNNEI. Trimming cost V 6 bases and J 0 bases, with 10 bases left between them. DNA for the CDR3: TGTGCCAGCAGACAGTCTTCGAGCACAGATACGCAGTATTTT. This translates into CASRQSSSTDTQYF.

The chain joins TRBV7-9 to TRBJ2-3; TRBD2 agrees at 13 bases. Trimming cost V 2 bases and J 3 bases; bases outside gene matches: 2. The CDR3 is 16 amino acids. The V gene's germline CDR1 is SEHNR and CDR2 FQNEAQ (reference sequence). CDR3 amino acids: CASSLRLAGGTDTQYF. The DNA of the CDR3 is TGTGCCAGCAGCTTACGACTAGCGGGAGGAACAGATACGCAGTATTTT.